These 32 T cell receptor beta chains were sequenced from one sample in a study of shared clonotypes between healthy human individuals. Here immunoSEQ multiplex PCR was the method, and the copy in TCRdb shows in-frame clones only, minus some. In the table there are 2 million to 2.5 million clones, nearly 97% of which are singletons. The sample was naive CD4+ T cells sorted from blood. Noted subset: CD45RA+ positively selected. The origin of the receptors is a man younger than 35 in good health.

CDR3 in DNA: TGTGCCAGCAAACAGGATCTTTCCAATCAGCCCCAGCATTTT. As protein: CASKQDLSNQPQHF. The V gene is TRBV19, the J gene TRBJ1-5; the D gene is possibly TRBD1 (5 bases). Germline assignment: CDR1 LNHDA and CDR2 SQIVND (reference sequence). Trimming took off 9 bases at V and 3 bases at J, with 15 bases between the two ends. CDR3 size: 14 residues. Full variable domain (rest looked up from reference TRBV19 and TRBJ1-5): DGGITQSPKYLFRKEGQNVTLSCEQNLNHDAMYWYRQDPGQGLRLIYYSQIVNDFQKGDIAEGYSVSREKKESFPLTVTSAQKNPTAFYLCASKQDLSNQPQHFGDGTRLSIL.

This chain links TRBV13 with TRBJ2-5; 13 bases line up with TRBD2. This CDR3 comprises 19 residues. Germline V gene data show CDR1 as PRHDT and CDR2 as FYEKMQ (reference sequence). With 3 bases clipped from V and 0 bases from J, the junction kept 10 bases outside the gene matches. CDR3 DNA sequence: TGTGCCAGCAGCTTGCGCGCCGGGACTAGCGGGGTCTACCAAGAGACCCAGTACTTC. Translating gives CASSLRAGTSGVYQETQYF. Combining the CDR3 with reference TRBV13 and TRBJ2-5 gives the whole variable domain AAGVIQSPRHLIKEKRETATLKCYPIPRHDTVYWYQQGPGQDPQFLISFYEKMQSDKGSIPDRFSAQQFSDYHSELNMSSLELGDSALYFCASSLRAGTSGVYQETQYFGPGTRLLVL.

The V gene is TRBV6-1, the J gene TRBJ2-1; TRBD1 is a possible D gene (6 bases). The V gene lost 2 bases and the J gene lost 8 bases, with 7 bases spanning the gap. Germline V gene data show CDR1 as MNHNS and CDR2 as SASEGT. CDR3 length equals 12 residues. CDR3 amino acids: CASSEWGHEQFF. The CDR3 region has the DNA TGTGCCAGCAGTGAATGGGGGCATGAGCAGTTCTTC.

For the CDR3, the DNA is TGTGCCAGCAGCTCCGGTCGGGTCGTTGGAAACACCATATATTTT. Its translation: CASSSGRVVGNTIYF. The chain couples TRBV5-8 to TRBJ1-3; no definite D call. Germline assignment: CDR1 SGHTS and CDR2 YDEGEE. This CDR3 is 15 amino acids long. Trimming shortened V by 3 bases and J by 3 bases, and 13 bases separated the two germline ends.

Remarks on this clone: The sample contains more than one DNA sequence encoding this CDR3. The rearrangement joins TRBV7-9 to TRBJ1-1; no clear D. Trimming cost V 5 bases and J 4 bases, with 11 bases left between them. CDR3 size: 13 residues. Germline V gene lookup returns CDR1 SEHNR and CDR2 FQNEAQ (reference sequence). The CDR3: CASSPGPFTEAFF. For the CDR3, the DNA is TGTGCCAGCAGCCCCGGCCCCTTCACTGAAGCTTTCTTT.

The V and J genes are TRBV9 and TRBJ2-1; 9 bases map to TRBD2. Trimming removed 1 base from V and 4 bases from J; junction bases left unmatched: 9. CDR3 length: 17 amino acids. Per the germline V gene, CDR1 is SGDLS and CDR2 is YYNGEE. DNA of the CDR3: TGTGCCAGCAGCGTAAGGCCTAGCGGGGAGCTGTACAATGAGCAGTTCTTC. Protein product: CASSVRPSGELYNEQFF.

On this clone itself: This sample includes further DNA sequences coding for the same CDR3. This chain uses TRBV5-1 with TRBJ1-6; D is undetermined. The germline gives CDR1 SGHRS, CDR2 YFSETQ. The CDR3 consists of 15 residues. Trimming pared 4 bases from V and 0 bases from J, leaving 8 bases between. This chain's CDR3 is CASSRRSSYNSPLHF. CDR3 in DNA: TGCGCCAGCAGCCGACGGAGCTCCTATAATTCACCCCTCCACTTT. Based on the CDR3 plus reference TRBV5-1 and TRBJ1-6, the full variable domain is KAGVTQTPRYLIKTRGQQVTLSCSPISGHRSVSWYQQTPGQGLQFLFEYFSETQRNKGNFPGRFSGRQFSNSRSEMNVSTLELGDSALYLCASSRRSSYNSPLHFGNGTRLTVT.

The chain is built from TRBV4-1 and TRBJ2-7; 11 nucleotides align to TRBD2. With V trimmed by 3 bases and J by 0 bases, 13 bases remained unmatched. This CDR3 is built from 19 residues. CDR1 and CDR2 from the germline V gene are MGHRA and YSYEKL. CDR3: CASSHMIQGLAESSYEQYF. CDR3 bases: TGCGCCAGCAGCCACATGATTCAGGGACTAGCGGAAAGCTCCTACGAGCAGTACTTC.

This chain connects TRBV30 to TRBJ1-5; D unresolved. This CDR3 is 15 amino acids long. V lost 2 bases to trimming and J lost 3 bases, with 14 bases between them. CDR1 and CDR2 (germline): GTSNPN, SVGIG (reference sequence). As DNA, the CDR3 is TGTGCCTGGAGTCCGCTGCCCAGCCACAATCAGCCCCAGCATTTT. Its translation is CAWSPLPSHNQPQHF.

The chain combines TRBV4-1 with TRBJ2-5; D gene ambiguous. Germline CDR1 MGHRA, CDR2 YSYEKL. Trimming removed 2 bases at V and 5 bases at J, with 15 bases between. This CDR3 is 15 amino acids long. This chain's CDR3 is CASSQILPNRETQYF. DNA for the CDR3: TGCGCCAGCAGCCAAATACTACCGAACCGGGAGACCCAGTACTTC.

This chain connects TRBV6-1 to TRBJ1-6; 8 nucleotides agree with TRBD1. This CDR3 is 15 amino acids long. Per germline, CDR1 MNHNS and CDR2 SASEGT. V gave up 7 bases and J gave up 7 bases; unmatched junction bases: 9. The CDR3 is CASTSDRTGNSPLHF. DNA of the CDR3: TGTGCCAGCACCTCGGATAGGACAGGGAATTCACCCCTCCACTTT.

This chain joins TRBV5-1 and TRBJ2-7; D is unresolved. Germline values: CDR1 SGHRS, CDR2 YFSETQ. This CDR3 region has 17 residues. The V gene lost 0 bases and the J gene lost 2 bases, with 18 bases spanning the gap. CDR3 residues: CASSLGRVIRPTYEQYF. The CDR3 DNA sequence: TGCGCCAGCAGCTTGGGTCGAGTAATCCGACCCACCTACGAGCAGTACTTC.

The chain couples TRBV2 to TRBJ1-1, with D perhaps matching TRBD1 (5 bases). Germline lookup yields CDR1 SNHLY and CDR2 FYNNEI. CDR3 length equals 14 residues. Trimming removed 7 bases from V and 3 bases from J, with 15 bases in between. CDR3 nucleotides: TGTGCCAGCACCTCGGGCCAGGGCTACACTGAAGCTTTCTTT. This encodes CASTSGQGYTEAFF. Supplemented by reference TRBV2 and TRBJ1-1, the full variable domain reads EPEVTQTPSHQVTQMGQEVILRCVPISNHLYFYWYRQILGQKVEFLVSFYNNEISEKSEIFDDQFSVERPDGSNFTLKIRSTKLEDSAMYFCASTSGQGYTEAFFGQGTRLTVV.

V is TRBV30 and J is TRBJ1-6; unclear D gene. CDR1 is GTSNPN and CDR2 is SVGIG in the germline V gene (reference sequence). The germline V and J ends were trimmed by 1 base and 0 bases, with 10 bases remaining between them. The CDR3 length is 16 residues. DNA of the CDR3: TGTGCCTGGAGTGAACTACAGAGCTCCTATAATTCACCCCTCCACTTT. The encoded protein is CAWSELQSSYNSPLHF.

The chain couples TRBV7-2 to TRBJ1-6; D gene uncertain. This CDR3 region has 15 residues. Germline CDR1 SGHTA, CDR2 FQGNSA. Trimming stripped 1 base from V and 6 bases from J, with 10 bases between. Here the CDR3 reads CASSLGPVGNSPLHF. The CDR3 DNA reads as TGTGCCAGCAGCTTAGGACCGGTCGGTAATTCACCCCTCCACTTT.

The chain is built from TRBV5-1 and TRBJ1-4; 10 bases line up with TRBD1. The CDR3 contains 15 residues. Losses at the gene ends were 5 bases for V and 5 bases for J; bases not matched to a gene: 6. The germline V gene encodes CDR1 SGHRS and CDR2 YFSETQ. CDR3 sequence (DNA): TGCGCCAGCAGTCCCATGGGACAGGGGAATGAAAAACTGTTTTTT. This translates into CASSPMGQGNEKLFF. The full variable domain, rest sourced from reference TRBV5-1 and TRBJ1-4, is KAGVTQTPRYLIKTRGQQVTLSCSPISGHRSVSWYQQTPGQGLQFLFEYFSETQRNKGNFPGRFSGRQFSNSRSEMNVSTLELGDSALYLCASSPMGQGNEKLFFGSGTQLSVL.

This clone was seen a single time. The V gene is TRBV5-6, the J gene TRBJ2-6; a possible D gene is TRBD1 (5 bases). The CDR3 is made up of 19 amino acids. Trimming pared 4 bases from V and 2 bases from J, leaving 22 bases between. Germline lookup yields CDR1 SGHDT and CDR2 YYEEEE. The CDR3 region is CASSPPGSPFLAGANVLTF. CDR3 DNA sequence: TGTGCCAGCAGCCCGCCAGGGTCTCCGTTTTTAGCTGGGGCCAACGTCCTGACTTTC.

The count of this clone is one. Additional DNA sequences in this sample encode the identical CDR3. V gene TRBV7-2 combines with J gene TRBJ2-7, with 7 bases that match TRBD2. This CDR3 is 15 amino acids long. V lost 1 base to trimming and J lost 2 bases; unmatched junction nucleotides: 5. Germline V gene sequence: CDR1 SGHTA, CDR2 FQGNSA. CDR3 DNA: TGTGCCAGCAGCTTAGTGTCGGGAGGAACCTACGAGCAGTACTTC. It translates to CASSLVSGGTYEQYF.

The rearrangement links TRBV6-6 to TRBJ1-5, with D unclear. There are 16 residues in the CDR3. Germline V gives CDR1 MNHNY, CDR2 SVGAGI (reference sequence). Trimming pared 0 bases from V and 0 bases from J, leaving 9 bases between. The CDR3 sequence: CASSYSMTISNQPQHF. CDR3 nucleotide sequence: TGTGCCAGCAGTTACTCGATGACAATTAGCAATCAGCCCCAGCATTTT.

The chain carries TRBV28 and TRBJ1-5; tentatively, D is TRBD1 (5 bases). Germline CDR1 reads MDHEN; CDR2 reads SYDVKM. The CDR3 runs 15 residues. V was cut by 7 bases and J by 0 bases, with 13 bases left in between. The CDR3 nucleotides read TGTGCCAGCAATTATAGGGGAATTAGCAATCAGCCCCAGCATTTT. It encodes CASNYRGISNQPQHF.

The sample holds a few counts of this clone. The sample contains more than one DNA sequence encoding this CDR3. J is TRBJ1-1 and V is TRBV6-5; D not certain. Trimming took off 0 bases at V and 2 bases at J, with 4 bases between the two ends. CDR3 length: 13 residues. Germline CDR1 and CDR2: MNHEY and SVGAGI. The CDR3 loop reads CASSYSQNTEAFF. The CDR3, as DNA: TGTGCCAGCAGTTACTCACAAAACACTGAAGCTTTCTTT.

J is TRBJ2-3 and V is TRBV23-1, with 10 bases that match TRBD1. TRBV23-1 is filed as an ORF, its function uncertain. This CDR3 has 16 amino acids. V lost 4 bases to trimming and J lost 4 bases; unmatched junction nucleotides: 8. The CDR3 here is CASSPPTGGRADTQYF. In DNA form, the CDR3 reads TGCGCCAGCAGTCCCCCGACAGGGGGCCGCGCAGATACGCAGTATTTT.

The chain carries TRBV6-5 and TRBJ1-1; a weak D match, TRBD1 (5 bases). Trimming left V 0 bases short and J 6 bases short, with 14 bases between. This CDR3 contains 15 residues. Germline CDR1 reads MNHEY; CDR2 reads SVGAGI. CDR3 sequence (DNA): TGTGCCAGCAGTTACTCCGGGACCGCAGGGCCTGAAGCTTTCTTT. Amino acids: CASSYSGTAGPEAFF.

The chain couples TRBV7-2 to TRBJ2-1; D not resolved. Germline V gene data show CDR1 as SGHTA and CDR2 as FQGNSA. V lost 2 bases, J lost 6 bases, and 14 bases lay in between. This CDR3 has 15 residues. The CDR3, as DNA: TGTGCCAGCAGCTTATCTCTAGGGTTGGGCAATGAGCAGTTCTTC. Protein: CASSLSLGLGNEQFF. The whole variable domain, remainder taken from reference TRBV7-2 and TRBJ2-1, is GAGVSQSPSNKVTEKGKDVELRCDPISGHTALYWYRQSLGQGLEFLIYFQGNSAPDKSGLPSDRFSAERTGGSVSTLTIQRTQQEDSAVYLCASSLSLGLGNEQFFGPGTRLTVL.

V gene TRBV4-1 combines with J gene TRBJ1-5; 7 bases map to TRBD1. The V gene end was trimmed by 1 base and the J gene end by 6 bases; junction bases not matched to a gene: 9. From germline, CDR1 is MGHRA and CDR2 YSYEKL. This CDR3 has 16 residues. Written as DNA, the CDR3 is TGCGCCAGCAGCCAAGTGGGGGGCAGGGGGAGTCAGCCCCAGCATTTT. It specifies CASSQVGGRGSQPQHF.

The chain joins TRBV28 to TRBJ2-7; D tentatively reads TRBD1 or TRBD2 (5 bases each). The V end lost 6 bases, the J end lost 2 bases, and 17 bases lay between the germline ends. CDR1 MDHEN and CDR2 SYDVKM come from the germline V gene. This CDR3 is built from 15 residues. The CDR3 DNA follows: TGTGCCAGCAGCCCAGCCGGGGCGAGGACCTACGAGCAGTACTTC. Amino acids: CASSPAGARTYEQYF.

The CDR3 region has the DNA TGCGCCAGCAGCCCGGGAAAGTCCACTGAAGCTTTCTTT. Translation: CASSPGKSTEAFF. This chain joins TRBV5-1 and TRBJ1-1, with unresolved D. This CDR3 has 13 residues. Germline V lookup: CDR1 SGHRS, CDR2 YFSETQ. V was cut by 4 bases and J by 4 bases, with 11 bases left in between.

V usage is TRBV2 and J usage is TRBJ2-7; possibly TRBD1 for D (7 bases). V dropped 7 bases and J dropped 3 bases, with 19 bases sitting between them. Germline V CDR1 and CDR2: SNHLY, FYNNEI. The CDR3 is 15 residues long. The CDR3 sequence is CASTGLGRGDYEQYF. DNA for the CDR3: TGTGCCAGCACCGGTTTGGGCAGGGGGGACTACGAGCAGTACTTC. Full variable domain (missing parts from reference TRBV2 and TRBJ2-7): EPEVTQTPSHQVTQMGQEVILRCVPISNHLYFYWYRQILGQKVEFLVSFYNNEISEKSEIFDDQFSVERPDGSNFTLKIRSTKLEDSAMYFCASTGLGRGDYEQYFGPGTRLTVT.

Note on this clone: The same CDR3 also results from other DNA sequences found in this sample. Written as DNA, the CDR3 is TGTGCCATCAGCCCCACTAGCAATGAGCAGTTCTTC. Translating it yields CAISPTSNEQFF. The chain combines TRBV10-3 with TRBJ2-1, with a tentative D call TRBD2 (5 bases). Germline V gives CDR1 ENHRY, CDR2 SYGVKD. Between the trimmed V and J ends, which lost 6 bases and 6 bases, there was a span of 9 bases. CDR3 length equals 12 residues.

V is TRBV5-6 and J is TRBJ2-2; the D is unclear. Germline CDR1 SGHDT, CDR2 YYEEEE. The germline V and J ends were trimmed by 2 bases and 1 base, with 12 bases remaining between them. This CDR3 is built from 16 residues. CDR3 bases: TGTGCCAGCAGCTTCCCTTCCCTAATGAACACCGGGGAGCTGTTTTTT. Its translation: CASSFPSLMNTGELFF.

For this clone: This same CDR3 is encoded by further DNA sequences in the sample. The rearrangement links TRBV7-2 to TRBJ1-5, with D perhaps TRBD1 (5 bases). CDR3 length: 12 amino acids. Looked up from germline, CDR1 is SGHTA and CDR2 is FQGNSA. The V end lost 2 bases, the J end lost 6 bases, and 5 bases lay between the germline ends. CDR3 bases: TGTGCCAGCAGCTTAAGGGGTCAGCCCCAGCATTTT. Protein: CASSLRGQPQHF.

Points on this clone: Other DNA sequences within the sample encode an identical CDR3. CDR3 region: CASSLGQHQETQYF. CDR3 sequence (DNA): TGCGCCAGCAGCTTGGGACAGCACCAAGAGACCCAGTACTTC. J is TRBJ2-5 and V is TRBV5-1, with D tentatively TRBD1 (5 bases). This CDR3 has 14 amino acids. V shed 0 bases and J shed 0 bases, with 6 bases lying between them. CDR1 and CDR2 from the germline V gene are SGHRS and YFSETQ.